This T cell receptor (beta chain) was identified in a study of T-cell reconstitution after alpha-beta-depleted transplantation in children. The CDR3 runs 15 residues. Germline V CDR1 and CDR2: KGHSH, LQKENI. V lost 3 bases, J lost 4 bases, and 6 bases stayed unmatched. This clonotype was picked up a small number of times. Its matching antigen is unknown. Preparation of the TCRbeta library used unique molecular identifiers. A single record per CDR3 protein comes from TCRdb applying MiXCR to the PCR reads. There are around 31,000 distinct CDR3 sequences in the sample; around 6.6% occur only once, and 27% lies in the top ten. Regarding the study as a whole: In patients about two months after transplant, alpha-beta T cells reportedly arose from several hundred expanded graft clones.

This sequence was found in a child under two years old who had a stem cell transplant for acute myeloid leukemia, so the T cells may come from the graft donor. This rearrangement joins TRBV18 to TRBJ2-1; 7 bases match TRBD2. Sequences were derived from peripheral blood, sampled 60 days after TCRalphabeta/CD19-depleted stem cell transplant. The CDR3 region is CASSPQGGSYNEQFF. The CDR3 region has the DNA TGTGCCAGCTCACCGCAGGGCGGGAGTTACAATGAGCAGTTCTTC.